This T cell receptor beta chain was found in a study of cytomegalovirus exposure and HLA in healthy donors. The CDR3 is 16 residues long. The V and J ends lost 2 bases and 2 bases respectively, with 13 bases between them. Germline-derived CDR1 and CDR2 are SEHNR and FQNEAQ (reference sequence). About this clone itself: Its cognate antigen is unknown.

Whole-study findings and limits: In a later analysis, an Asian-associated ancestry cluster reportedly showed fewer N-insertions than the roughly 730-donor mean.

In the PCR, 60 Vbeta and 13 Jbeta primers were used. Measured with immunoSEQ multiplex PCR; TCRdb has only the in-frame clones, and not every one. The data contain about 150,000 clones, 65% to 70% of them singletons. V is TRBV7-9 and J is TRBJ2-1; D is perhaps TRBD2 (5 bases). This TCR derives from a man aged 25-45 years in good health and CMV-seropositive. The specimen sequenced was PBMCs. CDR3 sequence: CASSLIIGLAYNEQFF. In DNA, the CDR3 is TGTGCCAGCAGCTTAATCATCGGACTTGCCTACAATGAGCAGTTCTTC.